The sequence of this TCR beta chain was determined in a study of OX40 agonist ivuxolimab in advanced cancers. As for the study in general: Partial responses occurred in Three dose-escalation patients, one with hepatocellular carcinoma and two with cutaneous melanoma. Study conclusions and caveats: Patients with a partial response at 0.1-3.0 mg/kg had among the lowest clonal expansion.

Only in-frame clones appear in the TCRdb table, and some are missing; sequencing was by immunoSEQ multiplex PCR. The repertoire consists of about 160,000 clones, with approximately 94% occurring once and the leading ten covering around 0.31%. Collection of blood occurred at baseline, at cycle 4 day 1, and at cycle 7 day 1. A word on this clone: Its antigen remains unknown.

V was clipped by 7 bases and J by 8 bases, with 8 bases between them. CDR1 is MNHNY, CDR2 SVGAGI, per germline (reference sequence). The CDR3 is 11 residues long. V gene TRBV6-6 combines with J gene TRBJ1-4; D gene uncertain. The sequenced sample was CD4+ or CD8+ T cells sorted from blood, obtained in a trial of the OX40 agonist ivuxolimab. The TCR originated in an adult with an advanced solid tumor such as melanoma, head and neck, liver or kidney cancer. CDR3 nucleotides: TGTGCCAGCAAGGAGGTCGAAAAACTGTTTTTT. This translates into CASKEVEKLFF.